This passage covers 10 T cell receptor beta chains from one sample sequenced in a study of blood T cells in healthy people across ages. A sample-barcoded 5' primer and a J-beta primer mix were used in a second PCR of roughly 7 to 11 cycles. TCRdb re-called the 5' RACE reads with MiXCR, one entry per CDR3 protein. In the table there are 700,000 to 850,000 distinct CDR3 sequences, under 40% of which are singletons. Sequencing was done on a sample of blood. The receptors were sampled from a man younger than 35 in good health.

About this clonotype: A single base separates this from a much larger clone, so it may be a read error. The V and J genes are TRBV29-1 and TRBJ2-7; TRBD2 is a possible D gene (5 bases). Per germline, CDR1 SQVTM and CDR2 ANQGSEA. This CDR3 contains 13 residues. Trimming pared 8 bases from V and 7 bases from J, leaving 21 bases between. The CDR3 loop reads CSSKQDDYNEQYF. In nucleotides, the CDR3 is TGCAGCTCAAAGCAGGACGACTACAATGAGCAGTACTTC.

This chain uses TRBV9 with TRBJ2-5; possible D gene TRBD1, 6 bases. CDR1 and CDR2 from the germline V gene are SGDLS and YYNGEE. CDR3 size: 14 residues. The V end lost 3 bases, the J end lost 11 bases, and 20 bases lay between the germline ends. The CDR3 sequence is CASSGELTGNEQYF. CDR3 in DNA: TGTGCCAGCAGCGGGGAACTCACAGGGAATGAGCAGTACTTC. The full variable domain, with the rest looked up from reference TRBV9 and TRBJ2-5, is DSGVTQTPKHLITATGQRVTLRCSPRSGDLSVYWYQQSLDQGLQFLIQYYNGEERAKGNILERFSAQQFPDLHSELNLSSLELGDSALYFCASSGELTGNEQYFGPGTRLLVL.

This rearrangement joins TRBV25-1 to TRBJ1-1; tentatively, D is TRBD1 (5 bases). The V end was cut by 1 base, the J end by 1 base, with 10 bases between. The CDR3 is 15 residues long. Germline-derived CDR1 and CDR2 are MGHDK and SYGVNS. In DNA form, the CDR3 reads TGTGCCAGCAGTGAATTGGACACCGAGAACACTGAAGCTTTCTTT. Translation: CASSELDTENTEAFF.

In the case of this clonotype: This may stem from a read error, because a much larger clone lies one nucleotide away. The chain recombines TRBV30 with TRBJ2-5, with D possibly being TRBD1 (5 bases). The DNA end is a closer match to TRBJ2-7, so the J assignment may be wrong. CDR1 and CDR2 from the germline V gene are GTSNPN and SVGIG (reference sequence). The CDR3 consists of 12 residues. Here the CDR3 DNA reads TGTGCCCGGAGTTCTACAGGCACCGAGCAGTACTTC. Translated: CARSSTGTEQYF.

This CDR3 is CASSDRVVGIQYF. The CDR3 DNA follows: TGTGCCAGTAGTGACAGGGTGGTGGGCATTCAGTACTTC. The chain uses TRBV19 and TRBJ2-4, with 7 bases lining up with TRBD1. Germline-derived CDR1 and CDR2 are LNHDA and SQIVND (reference sequence). The length of the CDR3 is 13 residues. The junction had 7 bases not matched to a gene; V was cut back by 5 bases and J by 9 bases.

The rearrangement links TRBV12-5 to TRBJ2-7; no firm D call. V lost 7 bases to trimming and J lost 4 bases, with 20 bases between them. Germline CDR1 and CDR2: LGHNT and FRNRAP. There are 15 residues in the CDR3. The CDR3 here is CASAPPQPLLYEQYF. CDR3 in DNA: TGTGCTAGTGCCCCACCCCAACCCCTCCTATACGAGCAGTACTTC.

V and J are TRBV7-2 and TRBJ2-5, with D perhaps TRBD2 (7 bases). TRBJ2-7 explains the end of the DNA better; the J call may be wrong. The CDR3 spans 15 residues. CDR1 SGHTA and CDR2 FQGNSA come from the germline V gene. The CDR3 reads CASSSAGTRGVEQYF. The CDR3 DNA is TGTGCCAGCAGCTCAGCGGGGACACGGGGAGTCGAGCAGTACTTC.

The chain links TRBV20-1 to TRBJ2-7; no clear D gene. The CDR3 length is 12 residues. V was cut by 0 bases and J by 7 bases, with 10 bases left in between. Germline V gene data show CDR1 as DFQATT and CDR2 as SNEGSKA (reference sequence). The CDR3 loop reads CSARDPLREQYF. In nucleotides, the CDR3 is TGCAGTGCTAGAGATCCACTTCGGGAGCAGTACTTC.

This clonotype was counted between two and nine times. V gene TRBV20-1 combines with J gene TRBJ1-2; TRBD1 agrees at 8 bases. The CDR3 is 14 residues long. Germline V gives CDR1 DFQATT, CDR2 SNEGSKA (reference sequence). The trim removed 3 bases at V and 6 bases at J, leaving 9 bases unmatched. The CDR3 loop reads CSASKGQASDGYTF. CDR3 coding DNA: TGCAGTGCTAGTAAGGGACAGGCCTCCGATGGCTACACCTTC.

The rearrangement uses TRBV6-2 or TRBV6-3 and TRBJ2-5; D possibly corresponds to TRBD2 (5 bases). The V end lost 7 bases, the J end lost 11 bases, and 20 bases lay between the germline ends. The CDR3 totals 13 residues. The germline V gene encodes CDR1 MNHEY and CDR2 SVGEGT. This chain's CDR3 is CASTKLVYNEQYF. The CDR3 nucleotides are TGTGCCAGCACCAAACTAGTCTACAATGAGCAGTACTTC.